This T cell receptor (beta chain) comes out of a study of shared clonotypes between healthy human individuals. Whole-study findings and limits: Relative to their counterparts shared across all four donors, non-shared clonotypes exhibited diminished generation probabilities. Clonotype sharing among donors, it was expected, would be affected by sequencing depth. Though the depth was large, rarefaction showed that sorted-subset sequencing was incomplete.

Repertoires were generated with immunoSEQ multiplex PCR, while TCRdb's copy carries only in-frame clones and drops some. The table shows about 680,000 clones, with about 90% occurring only once. On this clone: The antigen is undetermined. This sample also contains other DNA sequences that code for the same CDR3.

CD8 cells regarded as naive lacked CD45RO, were positively chosen for CCR7, and omitted terminally differentiated effector memory CD45RA+ cells. CDR3 length equals 14 residues. Looked up from germline, CDR1 is MNHEY and CDR2 is SMNVEV (reference sequence). Unmatched junction bases numbered 3, after V lost 6 bases and J lost 4 bases. Input material: naive CD8+ T cells sorted from blood. The J gene is TRBJ2-2, the V gene TRBV27; 9 bases line up with TRBD1. The receptor was derived from a young man in good health. CDR3 DNA: TGTGCCAGCAGCCCGGGACAGGGCACCGGGGAGCTGTTTTTT. Translated, it gives CASSPGQGTGELFF.